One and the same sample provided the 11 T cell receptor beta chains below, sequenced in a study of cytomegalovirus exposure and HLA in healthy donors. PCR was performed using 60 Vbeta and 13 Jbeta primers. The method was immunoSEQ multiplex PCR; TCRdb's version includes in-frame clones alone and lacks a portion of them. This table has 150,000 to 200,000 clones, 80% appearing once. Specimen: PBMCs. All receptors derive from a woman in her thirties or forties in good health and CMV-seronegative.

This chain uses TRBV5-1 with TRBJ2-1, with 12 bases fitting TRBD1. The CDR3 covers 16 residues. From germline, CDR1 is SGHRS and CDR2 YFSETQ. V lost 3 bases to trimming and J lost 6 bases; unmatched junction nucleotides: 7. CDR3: CASSSTGTGGPNEQFF. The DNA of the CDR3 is TGCGCCAGCAGCTCAACCGGGACAGGGGGCCCCAATGAGCAGTTCTTC.

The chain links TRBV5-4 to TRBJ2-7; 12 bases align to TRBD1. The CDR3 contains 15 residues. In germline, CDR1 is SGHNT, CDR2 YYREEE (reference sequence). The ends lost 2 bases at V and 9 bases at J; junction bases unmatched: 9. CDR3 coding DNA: TGTGCCAGCAGCTTCGCGGGACAGGGGGCGGACGGGCAGTACTTC. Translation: CASSFAGQGADGQYF.

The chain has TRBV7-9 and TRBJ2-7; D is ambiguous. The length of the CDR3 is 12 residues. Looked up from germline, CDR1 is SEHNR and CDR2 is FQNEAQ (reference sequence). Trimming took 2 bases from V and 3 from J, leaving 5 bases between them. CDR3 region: CASSLTYYEQYF. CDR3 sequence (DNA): TGTGCCAGCAGCTTAACTTACTACGAGCAGTACTTC.

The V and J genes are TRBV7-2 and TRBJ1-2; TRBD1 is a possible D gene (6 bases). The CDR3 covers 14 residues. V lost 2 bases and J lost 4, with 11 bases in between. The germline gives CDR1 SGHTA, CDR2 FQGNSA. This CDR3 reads CASSLQGHSYGYTF. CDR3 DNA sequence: TGTGCCAGCAGCTTACAGGGGCATAGCTATGGCTACACCTTC.

CDR3 DNA sequence: TGTGCCAGCTCCCTTAATTTAGCGTCCTACGAGCAGTACTTC. It is translated as CASSLNLASYEQYF. V usage is TRBV27 and J usage is TRBJ2-5; tentative D call: TRBD2 (5 bases). The J call could be wrong; TRBJ2-7 is a better fit for the DNA end. Germline V gene data show CDR1 as MNHEY and CDR2 as SMNVEV (reference sequence). This CDR3 is 14 amino acids long.

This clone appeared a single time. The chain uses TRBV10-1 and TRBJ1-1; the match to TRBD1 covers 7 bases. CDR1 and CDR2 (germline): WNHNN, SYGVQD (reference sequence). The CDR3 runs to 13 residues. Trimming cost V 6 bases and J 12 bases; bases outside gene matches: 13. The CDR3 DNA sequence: TGCGCCAGCAGACGCCCTAACAGGGGTACAACTTTCTTT. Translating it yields CASRRPNRGTTFF.

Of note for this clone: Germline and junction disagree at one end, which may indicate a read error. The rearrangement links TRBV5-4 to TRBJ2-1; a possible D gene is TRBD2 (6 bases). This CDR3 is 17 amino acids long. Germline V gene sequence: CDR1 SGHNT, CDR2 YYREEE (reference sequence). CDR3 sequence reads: CASSLERLAGSSNEQFF. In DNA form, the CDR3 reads TGTGCCAGCAGCTTGGAACGGTTGGCGGGATCCTCCAATGAGCAGTTCTTC.

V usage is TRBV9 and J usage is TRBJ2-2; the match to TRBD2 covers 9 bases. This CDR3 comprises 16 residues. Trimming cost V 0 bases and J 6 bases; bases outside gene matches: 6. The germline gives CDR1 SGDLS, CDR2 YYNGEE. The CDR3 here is CASSVGGRAGAGELFF. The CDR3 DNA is TGTGCCAGCAGCGTAGGCGGGAGGGCCGGTGCCGGGGAGCTGTTTTTT. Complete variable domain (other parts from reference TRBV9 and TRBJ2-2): DSGVTQTPKHLITATGQRVTLRCSPRSGDLSVYWYQQSLDQGLQFLIQYYNGEERAKGNILERFSAQQFPDLHSELNLSSLELGDSALYFCASSVGGRAGAGELFFGEGSRLTVL.

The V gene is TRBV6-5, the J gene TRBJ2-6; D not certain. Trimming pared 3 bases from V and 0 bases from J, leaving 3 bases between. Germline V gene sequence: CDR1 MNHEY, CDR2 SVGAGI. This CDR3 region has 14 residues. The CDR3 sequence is CASSYYSGANVLTF. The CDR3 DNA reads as TGTGCCAGCAGTTATTACTCTGGGGCCAACGTCCTGACTTTC.

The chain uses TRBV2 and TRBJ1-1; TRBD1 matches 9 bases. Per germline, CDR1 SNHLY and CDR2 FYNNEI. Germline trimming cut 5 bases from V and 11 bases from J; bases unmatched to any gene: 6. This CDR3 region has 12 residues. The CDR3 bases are TGTGCCAGCAGTCTGGACAGGGGAGGGGCTTTCTTT. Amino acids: CASSLDRGGAFF.

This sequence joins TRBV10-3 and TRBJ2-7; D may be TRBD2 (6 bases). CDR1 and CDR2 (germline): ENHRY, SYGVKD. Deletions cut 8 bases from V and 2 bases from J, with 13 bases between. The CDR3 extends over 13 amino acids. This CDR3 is CAIGTSETYEQYF. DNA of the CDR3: TGTGCCATCGGGACTTCGGAAACCTACGAGCAGTACTTC.